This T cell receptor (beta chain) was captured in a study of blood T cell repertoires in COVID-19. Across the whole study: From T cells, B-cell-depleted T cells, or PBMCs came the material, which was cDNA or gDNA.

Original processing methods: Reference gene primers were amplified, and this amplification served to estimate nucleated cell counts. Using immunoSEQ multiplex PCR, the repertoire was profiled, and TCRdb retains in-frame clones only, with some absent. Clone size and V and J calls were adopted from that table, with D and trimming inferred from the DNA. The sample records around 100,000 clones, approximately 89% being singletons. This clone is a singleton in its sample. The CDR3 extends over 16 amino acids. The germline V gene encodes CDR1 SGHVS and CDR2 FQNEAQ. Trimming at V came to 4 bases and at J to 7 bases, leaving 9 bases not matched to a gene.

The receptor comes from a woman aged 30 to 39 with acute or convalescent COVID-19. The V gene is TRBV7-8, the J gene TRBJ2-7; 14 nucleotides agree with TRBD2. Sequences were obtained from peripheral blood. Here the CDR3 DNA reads TGTGCCAGCAGCTCCCGGGGACTAGCGGGGGATCGGGAGCAGTACTTC. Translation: CASSSRGLAGDREQYF.